Listed here are 5 T cell receptor beta chains from one sample, sequenced in a study of T and B cells in COVID-19 patients. BIOMED2 TRB-A/B primer pools were used in multiplex TRB PCR. TCRdb passed the multiplex PCR reads through MiXCR, listing each CDR3 protein once. The sample lists 17,000 or so distinct CDR3 sequences, roughly 36% occurring once. Blood genomic DNA input for TRB amplification was about 220-500 ng. Sequencing input: blood. These receptors all stem from a human donor with active COVID-19.

This sequence joins TRBV5-5 and TRBJ2-3; D call uncertain. The V end was cut by 2 bases, the J end by 4 bases, with 11 bases between. Per germline, CDR1 SGHKS and CDR2 YYEKEE (reference sequence). This CDR3 has 14 amino acids. Here the CDR3 reads CASSLKSPPDTQYF. The CDR3 region has the DNA TGTGCCAGCAGCTTAAAATCCCCCCCAGATACGCAGTATTTT.

This chain uses TRBV6-1 with TRBJ1-1; a weak D match, TRBD1 (5 bases). The CDR3 has 14 residues. The germline V gene has CDR1 MNHNS and CDR2 SASEGT. V lost 7 bases and J 0 bases, leaving 12 bases between the germline ends. The CDR3 sequence is CASNWRGLNTEAFF. The CDR3 DNA reads as TGTGCCAGCAATTGGAGGGGCCTGAACACTGAAGCTTTCTTT.

This clonotype was seen a few times. The V and J genes are TRBV6-2 or TRBV6-3 and TRBJ2-4, with 7 nucleotides matching TRBD1. Trimming cost V 0 bases and J 0 bases; bases outside gene matches: 14. Germline loops: CDR1 MNHEY, CDR2 SVGEGT. There are 20 residues in the CDR3. The CDR3 here is CASSYSGTGAVNLAKNIQYF. CDR3 sequence (DNA): TGTGCCAGCAGTTACTCCGGAACAGGGGCCGTTAATCTAGCCAAAAACATTCAGTACTTC.

This chain joins TRBV5-6 and TRBJ1-4, with D perhaps TRBD1 (5 bases). This CDR3 has 16 residues. V was shortened by 4 bases and J by 8 bases, with 21 bases between the two germline ends. The germline V gene encodes CDR1 SGHDT and CDR2 YYEEEE. This CDR3 reads CASSQHSGFTGEKLFF. The CDR3 nucleotides are TGTGCCAGCAGCCAGCACTCAGGGTTTACAGGCGAAAAACTGTTTTTT.

The rearrangement joins TRBV27 to TRBJ1-1, with 7 bases matching TRBD1. From germline, CDR1 is MNHEY and CDR2 SMNVEV (reference sequence). CDR3 size: 12 residues. The V segment lost 5 bases and the J segment 10 bases; nucleotides outside the gene matches: 7. CDR3 DNA sequence: TGTGCCAGCAGTCGACAGGGTTCAGGAGCTTTCTTT. Translation: CASSRQGSGAFF.